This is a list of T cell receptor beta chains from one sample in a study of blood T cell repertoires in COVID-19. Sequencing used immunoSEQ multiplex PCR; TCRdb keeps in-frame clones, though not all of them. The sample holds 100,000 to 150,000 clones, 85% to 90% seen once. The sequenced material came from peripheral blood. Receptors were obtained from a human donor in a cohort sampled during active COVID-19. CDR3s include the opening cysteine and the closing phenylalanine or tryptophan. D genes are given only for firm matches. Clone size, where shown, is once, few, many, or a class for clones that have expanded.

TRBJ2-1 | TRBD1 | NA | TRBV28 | CATTDRGSYNEQFF | TGTGCCACCACGGACAGGGGCTCATACAATGAGCAGTTCTTC
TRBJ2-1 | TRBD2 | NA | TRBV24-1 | CATSAGGLAKEQFF | TGTGCCACCAGTGCCGGGGGGTTAGCAAAGGAGCAGTTCTTC
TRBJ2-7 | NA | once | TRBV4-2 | CASSQDQDRYEQYF | TGTGCCAGCAGCCAAGATCAGGATAGGTACGAGCAGTACTTC
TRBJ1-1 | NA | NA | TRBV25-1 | CASSTGTEAFF | TGTGCCAGCAGCACAGGGACTGAAGCTTTCTTT
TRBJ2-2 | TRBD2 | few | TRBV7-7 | CASSPTGTSVVGELFF | TGTGCTAGCAGCCCAACCGGGACTAGCGTTGTCGGGGAGCTGTTTTTT
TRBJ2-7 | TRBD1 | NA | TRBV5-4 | CASSRRGQGAIEQYF | TGTGCCAGCAGCCGCCGGGGACAGGGGGCCATCGAGCAGTACTTC
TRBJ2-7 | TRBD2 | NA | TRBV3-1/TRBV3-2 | CASSRTSSGLSSYEQYF | TGTGCCAGCAGCCGAACTTCTAGCGGGCTCAGCTCCTACGAGCAGTACTTC
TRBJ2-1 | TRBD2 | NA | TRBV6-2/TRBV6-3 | CASSSPGTSSYNEQFF | TGTGCCAGCAGTTCCCCCGGGACTAGCTCCTACAATGAGCAGTTCTTC
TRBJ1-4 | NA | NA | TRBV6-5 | CASRVVEGNEKLFF | TGTGCCAGCAGGGTGGTGGAGGGAAATGAAAAACTGTTTTTT
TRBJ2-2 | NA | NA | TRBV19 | CASSIDSNAGELFF | TGTGCCAGTAGTATAGACAGTAACGCCGGGGAGCTGTTTTTT
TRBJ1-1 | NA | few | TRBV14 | CASSQDWGNLRDTEAFF | TGTGCCAGCAGCCAAGATTGGGGAAACCTCAGGGACACTGAAGCTTTCTTT
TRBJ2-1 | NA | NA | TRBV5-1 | CASTPDRSSYNEQFF | TGCGCCAGCACCCCAGACCGGAGCTCCTACAATGAGCAGTTCTTC
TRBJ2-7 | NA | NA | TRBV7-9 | CASSPGSGLVYEQYF | TGTGCCAGCAGCCCGGGATCGGGACTTGTCTACGAGCAGTACTTC
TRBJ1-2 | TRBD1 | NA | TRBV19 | CASTPPGQGAYYGYTF | TGTGCCAGTACCCCCCCGGGACAGGGCGCTTACTATGGCTACACCTTC
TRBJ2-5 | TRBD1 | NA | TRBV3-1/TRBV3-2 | CASSQVTGTQETQYF | TGTGCCAGCAGCCAAGTGACAGGGACCCAAGAGACCCAGTACTTC
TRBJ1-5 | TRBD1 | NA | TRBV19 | CASSDPGQGKNQPQHF | TGTGCCAGTAGTGATCCGGGACAGGGAAAAAATCAGCCCCAGCATTTT
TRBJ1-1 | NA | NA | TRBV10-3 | CAISMTGSGAFF | TGTGCCATCAGCATGACAGGTTCGGGGGCTTTCTTT
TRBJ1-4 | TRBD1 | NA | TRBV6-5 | CASRAGQLNEKLFF | TGTGCCAGCAGGGCGGGACAGCTTAATGAAAAACTGTTTTTT